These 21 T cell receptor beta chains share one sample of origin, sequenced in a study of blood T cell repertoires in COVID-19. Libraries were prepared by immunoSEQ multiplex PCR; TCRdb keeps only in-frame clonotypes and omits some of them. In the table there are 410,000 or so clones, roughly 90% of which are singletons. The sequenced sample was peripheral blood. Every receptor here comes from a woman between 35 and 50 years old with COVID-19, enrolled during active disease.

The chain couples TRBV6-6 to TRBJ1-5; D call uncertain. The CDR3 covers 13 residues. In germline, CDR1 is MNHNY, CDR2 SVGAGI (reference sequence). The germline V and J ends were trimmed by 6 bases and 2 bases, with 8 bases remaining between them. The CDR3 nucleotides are TGTGCCAGCAGCCCACCGGGCAATCAGCCCCAGCATTTT. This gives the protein CASSPPGNQPQHF.

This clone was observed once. The CDR3 nucleotides read TGTGCCACCCAACCGGGACAGGGGAATTCACCCCTCCACTTT. Protein sequence: CATQPGQGNSPLHF. The gene calls are TRBV24-1 and TRBJ1-6; 10 nucleotides agree with TRBD1. Unmatched junction bases numbered 5, after V lost 9 bases and J lost 7 bases. This CDR3 has 14 residues. Per germline, CDR1 KGHDR and CDR2 SFDVKD.

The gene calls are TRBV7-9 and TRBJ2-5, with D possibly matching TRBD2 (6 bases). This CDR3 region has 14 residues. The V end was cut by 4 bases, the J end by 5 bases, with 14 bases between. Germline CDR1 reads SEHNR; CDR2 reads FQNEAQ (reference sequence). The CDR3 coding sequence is TGTGCCAGCAGCTGGGGGGTCCGGGAGGAGACCCAGTACTTC. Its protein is CASSWGVREETQYF.

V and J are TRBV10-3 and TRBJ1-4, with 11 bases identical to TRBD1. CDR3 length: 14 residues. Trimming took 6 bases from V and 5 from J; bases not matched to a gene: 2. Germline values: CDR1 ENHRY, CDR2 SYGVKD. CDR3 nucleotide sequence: TGTGCCATCAGCGGGACAGGGGGGAATGAAAAACTGTTTTTT. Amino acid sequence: CAISGTGGNEKLFF.

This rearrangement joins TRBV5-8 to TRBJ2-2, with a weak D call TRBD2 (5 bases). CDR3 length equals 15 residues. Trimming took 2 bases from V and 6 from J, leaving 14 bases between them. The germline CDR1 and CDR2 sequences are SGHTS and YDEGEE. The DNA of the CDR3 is TGTGCCAGCAGCTTTCGTGGGGTGGGAGCCGGGGAGCTGTTTTTT. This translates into CASSFRGVGAGELFF.

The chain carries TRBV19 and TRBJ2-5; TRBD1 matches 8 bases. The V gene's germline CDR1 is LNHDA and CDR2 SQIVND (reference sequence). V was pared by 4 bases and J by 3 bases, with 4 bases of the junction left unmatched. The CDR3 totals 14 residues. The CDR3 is CASSTTDREETQYF. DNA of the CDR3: TGTGCCAGTAGTACGACGGACAGGGAAGAGACCCAGTACTTC.

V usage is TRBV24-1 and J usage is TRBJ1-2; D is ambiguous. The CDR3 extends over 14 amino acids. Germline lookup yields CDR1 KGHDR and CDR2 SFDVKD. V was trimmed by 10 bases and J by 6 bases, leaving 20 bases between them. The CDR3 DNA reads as TGTGCCACGTCGGAGGAGACTTACGCCCATGGCTACACCTTC. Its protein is CATSEETYAHGYTF.

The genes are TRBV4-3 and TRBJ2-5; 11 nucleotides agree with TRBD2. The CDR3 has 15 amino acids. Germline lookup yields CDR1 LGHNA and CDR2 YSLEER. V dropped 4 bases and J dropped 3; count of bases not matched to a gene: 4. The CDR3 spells CASSRLTSGKETQYF. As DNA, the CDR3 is TGCGCCAGCAGCCGGCTGACTAGCGGGAAAGAGACCCAGTACTTC.

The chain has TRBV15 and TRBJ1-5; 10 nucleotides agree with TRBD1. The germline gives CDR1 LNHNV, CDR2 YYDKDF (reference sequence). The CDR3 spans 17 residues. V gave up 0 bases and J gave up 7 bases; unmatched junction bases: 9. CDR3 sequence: CATSRDRRDRGRQPQHF. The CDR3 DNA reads TGTGCCACCAGCAGAGATAGGAGGGACAGGGGAAGACAGCCCCAGCATTTT.

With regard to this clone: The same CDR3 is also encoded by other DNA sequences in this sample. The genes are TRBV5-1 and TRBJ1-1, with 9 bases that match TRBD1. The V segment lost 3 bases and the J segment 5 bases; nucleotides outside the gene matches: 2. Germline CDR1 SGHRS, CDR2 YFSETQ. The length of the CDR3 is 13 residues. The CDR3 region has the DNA TGCGCCAGCAGCTCGACAGGGGGGACTGAAGCTTTCTTT. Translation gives CASSSTGGTEAFF.

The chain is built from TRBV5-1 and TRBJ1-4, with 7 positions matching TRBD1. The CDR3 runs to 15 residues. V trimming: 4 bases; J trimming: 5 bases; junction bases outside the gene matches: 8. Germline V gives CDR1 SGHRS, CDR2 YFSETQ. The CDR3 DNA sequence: TGCGCCAGCAGCCCACGGGACAGCCCGAATGAAAAACTGTTTTTT. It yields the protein CASSPRDSPNEKLFF.

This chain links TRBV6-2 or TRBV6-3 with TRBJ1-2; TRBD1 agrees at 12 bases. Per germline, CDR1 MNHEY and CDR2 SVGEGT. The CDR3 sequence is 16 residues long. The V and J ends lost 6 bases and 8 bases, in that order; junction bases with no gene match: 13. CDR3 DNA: TGTGCCAGCAGACCTTTACCGGGACAGGGGGCGATCGGCTACACCTTC. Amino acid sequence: CASRPLPGQGAIGYTF.

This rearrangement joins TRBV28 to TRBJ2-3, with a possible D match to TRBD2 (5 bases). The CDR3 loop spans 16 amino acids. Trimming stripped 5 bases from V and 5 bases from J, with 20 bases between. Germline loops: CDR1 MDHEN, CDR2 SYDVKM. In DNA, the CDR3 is TGTGCCAGCAGTCCTGACTTAGAGGGTAAGGGAGATACGCAGTATTTT. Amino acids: CASSPDLEGKGDTQYF.

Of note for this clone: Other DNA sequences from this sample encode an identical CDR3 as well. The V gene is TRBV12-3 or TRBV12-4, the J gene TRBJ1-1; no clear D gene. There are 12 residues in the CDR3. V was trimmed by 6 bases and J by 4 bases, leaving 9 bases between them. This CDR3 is CASSLVSTEAFF. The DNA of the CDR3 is TGTGCCAGCAGCCTGGTGAGCACTGAAGCTTTCTTT.

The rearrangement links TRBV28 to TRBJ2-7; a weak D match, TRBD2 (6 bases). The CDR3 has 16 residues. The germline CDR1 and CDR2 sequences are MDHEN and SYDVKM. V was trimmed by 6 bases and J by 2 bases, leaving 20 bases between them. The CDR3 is CASRTPLEGQAYEQYF. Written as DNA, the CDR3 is TGTGCCAGCAGAACCCCCCTGGAGGGGCAAGCCTACGAGCAGTACTTC.

The CDR3 sequence: CASSDLLRAPIINQPQHF. The CDR3 DNA reads TGCGCCAGCAGTGACCTTCTCAGGGCCCCTATTATCAATCAGCCCCAGCATTTT. This chain connects TRBV10-1 to TRBJ1-5; tentatively, D is TRBD1 (5 bases). The germline V gene has CDR1 WNHNN and CDR2 SYGVQD (reference sequence). This CDR3 contains 18 residues. V lost 3 bases, J lost 3 bases, and 21 bases lay in between.

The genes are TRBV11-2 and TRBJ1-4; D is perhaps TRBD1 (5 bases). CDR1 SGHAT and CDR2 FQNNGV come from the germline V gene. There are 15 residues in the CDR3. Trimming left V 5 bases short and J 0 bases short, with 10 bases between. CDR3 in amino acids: CASSPYRSTNEKLFF. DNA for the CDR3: TGTGCCAGCAGCCCCTACAGGTCAACTAATGAAAAACTGTTTTTT. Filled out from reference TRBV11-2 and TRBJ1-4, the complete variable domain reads EAGVAQSPRYKIIEKRQSVAFWCNPISGHATLYWYQQILGQGPKLLIQFQNNGVVDDSQLPKDRFSAERLKGVDSTLKIQPAKLEDSAVYLCASSPYRSTNEKLFFGSGTQLSVL.

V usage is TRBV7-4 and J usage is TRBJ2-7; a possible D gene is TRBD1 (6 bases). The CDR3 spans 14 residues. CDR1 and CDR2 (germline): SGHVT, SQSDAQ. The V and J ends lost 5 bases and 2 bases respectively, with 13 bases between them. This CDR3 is CASSPSGVAYEQYF. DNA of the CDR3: TGTGCCAGCAGCCCATCAGGGGTTGCCTACGAGCAGTACTTC. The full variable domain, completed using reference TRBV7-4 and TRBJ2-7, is GAGVSQSPRYKVAKRGRDVALRCDSISGHVTLYWYRQTLGQGSEVLTYSQSDAQRDKSGRPSGRFSAERPERSVSTLKIQRTEQGDSAVYLCASSPSGVAYEQYFGPGTRLTVT.

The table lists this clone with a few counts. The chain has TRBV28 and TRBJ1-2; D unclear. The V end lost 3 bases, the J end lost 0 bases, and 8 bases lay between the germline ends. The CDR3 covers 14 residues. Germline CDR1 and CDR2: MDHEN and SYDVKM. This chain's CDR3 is CASSFVIANYGYTF. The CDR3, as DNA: TGTGCCAGCAGTTTCGTGATAGCTAACTATGGCTACACCTTC.

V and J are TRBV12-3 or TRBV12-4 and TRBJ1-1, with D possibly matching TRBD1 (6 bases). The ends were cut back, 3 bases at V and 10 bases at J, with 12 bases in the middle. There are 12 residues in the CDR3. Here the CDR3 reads CASSFQSRGAFF. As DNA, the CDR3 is TGTGCCAGCAGTTTCCAGAGCAGGGGAGCTTTCTTT.

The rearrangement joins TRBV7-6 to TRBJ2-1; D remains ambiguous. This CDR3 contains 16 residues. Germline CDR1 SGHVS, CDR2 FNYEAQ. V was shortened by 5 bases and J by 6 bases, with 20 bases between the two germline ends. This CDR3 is CASSRTPVQRPNEQFF. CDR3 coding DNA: TGTGCCAGCAGCCGAACCCCGGTACAGAGACCCAATGAGCAGTTCTTC. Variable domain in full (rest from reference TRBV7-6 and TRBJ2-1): GAGVSQSPRYKVTKRGQDVALRCDPISGHVSLYWYRQALGQGPEFLTYFNYEAQQDKSGLPNDRFSAERPEGSISTLTIQRTEQRDSAMYRCASSRTPVQRPNEQFFGPGTRLTVL.